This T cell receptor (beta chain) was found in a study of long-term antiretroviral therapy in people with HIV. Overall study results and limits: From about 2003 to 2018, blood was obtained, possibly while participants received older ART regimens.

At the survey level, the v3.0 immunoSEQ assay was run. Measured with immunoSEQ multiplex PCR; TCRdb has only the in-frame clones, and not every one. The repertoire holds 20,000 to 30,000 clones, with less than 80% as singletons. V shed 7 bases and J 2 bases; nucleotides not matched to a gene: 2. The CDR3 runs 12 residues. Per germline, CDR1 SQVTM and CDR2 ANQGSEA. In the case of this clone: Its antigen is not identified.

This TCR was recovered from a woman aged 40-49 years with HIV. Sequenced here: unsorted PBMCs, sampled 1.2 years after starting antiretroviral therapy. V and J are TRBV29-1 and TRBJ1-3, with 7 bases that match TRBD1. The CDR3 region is CSAGGPGNTIYF. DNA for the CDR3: TGCAGCGCAGGGGGTCCTGGAAACACCATATATTTT. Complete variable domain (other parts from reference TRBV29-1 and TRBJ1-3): SAVISQKPSRDICQRGTSLTIQCQVDSQVTMMFWYRQQPGQSLTLIATANQGSEATYESGFVIDKFPISRPNLTFSTLTVSNMSPEDSSIYLCSAGGPGNTIYFGEGSWLTVV.